The clone carrying this T cell receptor (beta chain) was detected only a few times. Its antigen is not known. These data are taken from a study of vaccination and CD4 T cells after COVID-19. Researchers used the Oncomine TCR Beta short-read assay to sequence DNA from cultured CD4+ T cells. TCRdb re-called the PCR reads with MiXCR, one entry per CDR3 protein. There are over 5,000 distinct CDR3 sequences in the sample; roughly 45% occur only once, and roughly 64% lies in the top ten. The ends were cut back, 2 bases at V and 10 bases at J, with 14 bases in the middle. The length of the CDR3 is 13 residues. The germline gives CDR1 MNHEY, CDR2 SVGAGI. The treatment here: roughly ten-day PBMC culture with coronavirus spike peptide pools or control peptides (ViraFEST assay).

The TCR was taken from a human donor who had recovered from COVID-19. The specimen was CD4+ T cells from blood, cultured in vitro. This chain connects TRBV6-5 to TRBJ1-1; tentative D call: TRBD1 (5 bases). CDR3 nucleotides: TGTGCCAGCAGTTACGACCAGGGATGGAGAGCTTTCTTT. Protein: CASSYDQGWRAFF.